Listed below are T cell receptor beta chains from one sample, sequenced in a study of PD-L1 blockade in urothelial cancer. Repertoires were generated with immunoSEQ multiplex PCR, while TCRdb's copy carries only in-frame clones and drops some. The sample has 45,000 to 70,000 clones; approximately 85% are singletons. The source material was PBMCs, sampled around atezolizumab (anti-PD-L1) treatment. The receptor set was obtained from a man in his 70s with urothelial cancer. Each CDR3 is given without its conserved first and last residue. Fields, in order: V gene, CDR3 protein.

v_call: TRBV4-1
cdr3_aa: ASSPRLQGLAGVSEQF

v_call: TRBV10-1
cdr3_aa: ASSEQVASGAYNEQF

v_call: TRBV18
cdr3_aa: ASSPPGNTGELF

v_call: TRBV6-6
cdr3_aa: ASSSGTGSNQPQH

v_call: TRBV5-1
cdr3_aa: ASSLESGTYEQY

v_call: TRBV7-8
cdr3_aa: ASSPLAGGGSSYEQY

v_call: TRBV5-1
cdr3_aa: ASSENWVAGFEQY

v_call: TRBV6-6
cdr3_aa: ASSYESGGNTEAF

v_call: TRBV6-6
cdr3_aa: ASTWTDEAYEQY

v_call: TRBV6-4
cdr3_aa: ASSDSRAGDLNEQF

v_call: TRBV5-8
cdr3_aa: ASSGERAAGASSYEQY

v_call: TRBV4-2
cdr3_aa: ASSQELYGGLNTEAF

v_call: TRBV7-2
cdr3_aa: ASSSMGLAAYEQY

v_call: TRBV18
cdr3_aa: ASSPQERVGEKLF

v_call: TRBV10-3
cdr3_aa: AISPTGELSGNTIY

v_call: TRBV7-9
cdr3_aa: ASSPVMREVGPYNEQF

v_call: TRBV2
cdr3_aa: ASSGIAGMYEQY

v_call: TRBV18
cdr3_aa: ASSPDRVNSEQY

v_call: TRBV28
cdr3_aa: ASSFHSGTGGLNEQF

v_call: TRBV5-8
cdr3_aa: ASSLAGGAGTDTQY

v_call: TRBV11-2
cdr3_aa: ASSFRSSGGPQH

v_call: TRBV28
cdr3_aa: ASSRTGGGGYT

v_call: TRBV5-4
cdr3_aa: ASSPPGHLNTGELF

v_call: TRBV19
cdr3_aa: ASSTGTVYGNQPQH

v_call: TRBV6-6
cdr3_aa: ASSYSFLMNTEAF

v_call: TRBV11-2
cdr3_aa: ASSPLSGGGPDEQF

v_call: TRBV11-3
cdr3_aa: ASSFVGRGAEQF

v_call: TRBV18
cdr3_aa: ASSPFTSASSYNEQF

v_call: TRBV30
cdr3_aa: AWTRQGHGYT

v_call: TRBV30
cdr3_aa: AWSVGSGRARYEQY

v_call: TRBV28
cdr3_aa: ASSFSGAQPQH

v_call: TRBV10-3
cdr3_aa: AISETGGFGYT

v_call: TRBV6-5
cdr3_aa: ASSTGTGVYGYT

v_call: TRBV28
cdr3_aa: ASSSQTGVYGYT

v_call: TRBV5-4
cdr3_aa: ASSLSALGAASSYEQY

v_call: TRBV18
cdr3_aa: ASSSTPLSYEQY

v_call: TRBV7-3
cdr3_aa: ASSLNTGSNEQF

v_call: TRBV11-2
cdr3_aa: ASSFAGTGYEQY

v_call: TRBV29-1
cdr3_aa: SVPWGHEQY

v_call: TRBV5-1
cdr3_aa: ASSSTGIRGETQY

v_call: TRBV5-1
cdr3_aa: ASSLNLAGGRGEQY

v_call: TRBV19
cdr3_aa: ASRRQGSEQY

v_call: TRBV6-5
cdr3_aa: ASSWASGTNTGELF

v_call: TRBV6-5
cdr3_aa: ASSYSGAGANVLT